The following is a TCR beta chain sequence with its context. These data are taken from a study of blood T cell repertoires in COVID-19. Background on the study: Samples of COVID-19 (acute and convalescent) were obtained from the United States, Italy and Spain. PBMCs, B-cell-depleted T cells, or T cells provided the cDNA or gDNA that made up the material.

In the original processing: Estimates of nucleated cell counts were drawn from the amplification of reference gene primers. Produced via immunoSEQ multiplex PCR; TCRdb's table is partial and in-frame only. V and J calls and clone size come straight from that table; D and trimming were deduced from the DNA. This table holds more than 75,000 clones, 88% found once. V was pared by 2 bases and J by 3 bases, with 14 bases between. Germline V gene data show CDR1 as SGHAT and CDR2 as FQNNGV. The CDR3 totals 16 residues. Source material: peripheral blood. V gene TRBV11-2 combines with J gene TRBJ2-1; possibly TRBD1 for D (6 bases). The sequence derives from a woman aged 80 or over with active COVID-19. The CDR3, as DNA: TGTGCCAGCAGCTTAAATGTATTACAGGGCTACAATGAGCAGTTCTTC. It encodes CASSLNVLQGYNEQFF.